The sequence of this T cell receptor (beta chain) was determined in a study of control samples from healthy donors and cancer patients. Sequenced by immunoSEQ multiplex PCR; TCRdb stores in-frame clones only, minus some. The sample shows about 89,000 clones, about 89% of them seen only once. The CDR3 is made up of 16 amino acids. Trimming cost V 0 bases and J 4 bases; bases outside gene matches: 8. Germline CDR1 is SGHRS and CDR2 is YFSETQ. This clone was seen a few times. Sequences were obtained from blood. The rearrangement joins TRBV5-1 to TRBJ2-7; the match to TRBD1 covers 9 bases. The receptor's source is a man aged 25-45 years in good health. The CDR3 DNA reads TGCGCCAGCAGCTTGGAGTGGCCGGACAGGGGTTACGAGCAGTACGTC. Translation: CASSLEWPDRGYEQYV.